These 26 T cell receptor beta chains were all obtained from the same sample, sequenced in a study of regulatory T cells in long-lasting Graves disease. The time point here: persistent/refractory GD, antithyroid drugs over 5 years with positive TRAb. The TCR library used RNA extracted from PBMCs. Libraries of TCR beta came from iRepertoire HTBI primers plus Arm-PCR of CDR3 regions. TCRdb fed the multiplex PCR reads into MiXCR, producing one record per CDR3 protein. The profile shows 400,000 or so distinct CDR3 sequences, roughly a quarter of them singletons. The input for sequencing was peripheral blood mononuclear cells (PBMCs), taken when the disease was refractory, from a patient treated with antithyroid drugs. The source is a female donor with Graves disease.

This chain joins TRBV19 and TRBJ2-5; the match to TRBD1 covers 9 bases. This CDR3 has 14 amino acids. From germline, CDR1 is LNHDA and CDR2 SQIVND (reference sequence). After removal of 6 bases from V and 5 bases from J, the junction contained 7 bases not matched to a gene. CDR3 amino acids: CASRKQGARETQYF. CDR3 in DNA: TGTGCCAGTAGAAAACAGGGGGCTCGGGAGACCCAGTACTTC. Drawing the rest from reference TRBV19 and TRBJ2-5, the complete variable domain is DGGITQSPKYLFRKEGQNVTLSCEQNLNHDAMYWYRQDPGQGLRLIYYSQIVNDFQKGDIAEGYSVSREKKESFPLTVTSAQKNPTAFYLCASRKQGARETQYFGPGTRLLVL.

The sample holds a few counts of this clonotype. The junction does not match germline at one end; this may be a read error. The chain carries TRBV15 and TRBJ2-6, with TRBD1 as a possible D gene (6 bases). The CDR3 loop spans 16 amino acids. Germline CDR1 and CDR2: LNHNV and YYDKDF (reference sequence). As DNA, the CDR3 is TGTGCCACCAGCAGACCCACAGGGTCTGAGGCCAACGTCCTGACTTTC. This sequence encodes CATSRPTGSEANVLTF.

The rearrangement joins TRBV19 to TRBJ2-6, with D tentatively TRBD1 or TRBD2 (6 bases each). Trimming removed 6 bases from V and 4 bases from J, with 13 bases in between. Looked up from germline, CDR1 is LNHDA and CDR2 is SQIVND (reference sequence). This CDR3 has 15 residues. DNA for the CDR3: TGTGCCAGTAGGGGGGGCGGAGCAGGGGCCAACGTCCTGACTTTC. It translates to CASRGGGAGANVLTF.

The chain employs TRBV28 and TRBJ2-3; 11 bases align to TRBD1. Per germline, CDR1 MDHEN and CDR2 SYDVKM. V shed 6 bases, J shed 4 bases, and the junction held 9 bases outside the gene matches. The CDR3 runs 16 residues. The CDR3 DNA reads TGTGCCAGCAGCGCCGTTGGGACAGGGGGTGCAGATACGCAGTATTTT. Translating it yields CASSAVGTGGADTQYF.

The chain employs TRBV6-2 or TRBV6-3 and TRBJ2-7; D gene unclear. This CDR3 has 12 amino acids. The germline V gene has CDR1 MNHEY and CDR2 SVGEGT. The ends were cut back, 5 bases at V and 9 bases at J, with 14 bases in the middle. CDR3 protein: CASSLQAIGQYF. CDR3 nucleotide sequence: TGTGCCAGCAGTCTCCAAGCGATCGGGCAGTACTTC.

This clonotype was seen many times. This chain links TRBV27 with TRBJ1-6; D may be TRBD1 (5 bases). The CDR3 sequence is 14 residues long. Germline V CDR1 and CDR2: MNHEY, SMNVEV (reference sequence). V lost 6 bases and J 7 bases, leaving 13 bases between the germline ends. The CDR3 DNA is TGTGCCAGCAGAGATAAGGGGTGGAATTCACCCCTCCACTTT. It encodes CASRDKGWNSPLHF.

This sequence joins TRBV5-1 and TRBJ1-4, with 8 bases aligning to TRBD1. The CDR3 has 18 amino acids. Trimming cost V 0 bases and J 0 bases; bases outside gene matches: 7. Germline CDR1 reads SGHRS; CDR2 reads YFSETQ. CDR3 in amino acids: CASSLEQGQAATNEKLFF. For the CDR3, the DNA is TGCGCCAGCAGCTTGGAACAGGGACAGGCCGCAACTAATGAAAAACTGTTTTTT.

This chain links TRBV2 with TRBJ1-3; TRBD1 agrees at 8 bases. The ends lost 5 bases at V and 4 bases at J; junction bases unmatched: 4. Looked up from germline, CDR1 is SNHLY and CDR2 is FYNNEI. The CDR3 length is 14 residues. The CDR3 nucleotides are TGTGCCAGCAGTAAGACAGGGGACGGAAACACCATATATTTT. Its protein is CASSKTGDGNTIYF. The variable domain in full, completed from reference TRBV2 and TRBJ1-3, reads EPEVTQTPSHQVTQMGQEVILRCVPISNHLYFYWYRQILGQKVEFLVSFYNNEISEKSEIFDDQFSVERPDGSNFTLKIRSTKLEDSAMYFCASSKTGDGNTIYFGEGSWLTVV.

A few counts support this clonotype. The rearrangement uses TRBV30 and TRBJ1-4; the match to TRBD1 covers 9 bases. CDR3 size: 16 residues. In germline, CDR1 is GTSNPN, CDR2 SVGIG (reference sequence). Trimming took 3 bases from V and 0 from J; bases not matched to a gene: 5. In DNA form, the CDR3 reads TGTGCCTGGAGGGGACAGGGCACTGCAACTAATGAAAAACTGTTTTTT. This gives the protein CAWRGQGTATNEKLFF.

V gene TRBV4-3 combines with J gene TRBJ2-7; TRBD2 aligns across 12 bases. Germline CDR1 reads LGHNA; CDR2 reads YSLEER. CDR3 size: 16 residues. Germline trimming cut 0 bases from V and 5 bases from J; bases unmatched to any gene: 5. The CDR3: CASSQDMPSGRDEQYF. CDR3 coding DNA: TGCGCCAGCAGCCAAGATATGCCTAGCGGGAGGGACGAGCAGTACTTC.

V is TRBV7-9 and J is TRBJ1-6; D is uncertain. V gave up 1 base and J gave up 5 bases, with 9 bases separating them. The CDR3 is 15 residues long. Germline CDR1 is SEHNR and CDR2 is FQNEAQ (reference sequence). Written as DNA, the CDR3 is TGTGCCAGCAGCTTAGGTCCGGCAGATAATTCACCCCTCCACTTT. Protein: CASSLGPADNSPLHF.

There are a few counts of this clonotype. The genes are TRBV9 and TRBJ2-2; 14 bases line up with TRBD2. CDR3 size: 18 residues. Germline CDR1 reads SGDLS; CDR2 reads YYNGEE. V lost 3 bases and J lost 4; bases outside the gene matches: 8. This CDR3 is CASSEGTSGSVPTGELFF. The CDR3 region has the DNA TGTGCCAGCAGCGAAGGGACTAGCGGGAGCGTTCCCACCGGGGAGCTGTTTTTT.

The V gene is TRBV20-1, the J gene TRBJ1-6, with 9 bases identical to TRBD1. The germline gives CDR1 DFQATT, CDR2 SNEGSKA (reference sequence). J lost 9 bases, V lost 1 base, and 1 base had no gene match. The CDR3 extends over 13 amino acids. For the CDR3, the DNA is TGCAGTGCTAGAGGGACAGGGGCTTCACCCCTCCACTTT. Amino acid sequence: CSARGTGASPLHF.

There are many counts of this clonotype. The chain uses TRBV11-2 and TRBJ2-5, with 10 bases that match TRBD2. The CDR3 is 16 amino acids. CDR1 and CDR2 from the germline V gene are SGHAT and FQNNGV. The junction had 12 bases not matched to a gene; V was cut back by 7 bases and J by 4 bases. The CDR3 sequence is CASTTASGSQGETQYF. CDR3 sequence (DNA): TGTGCCAGCACCACAGCTAGCGGGAGTCAGGGAGAGACCCAGTACTTC.

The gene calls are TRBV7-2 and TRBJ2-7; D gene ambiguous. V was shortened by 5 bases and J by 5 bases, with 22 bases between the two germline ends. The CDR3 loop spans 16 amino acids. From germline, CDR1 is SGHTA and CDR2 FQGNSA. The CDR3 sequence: CASSPPRQTLSNEQYF. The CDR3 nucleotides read TGTGCCAGCAGCCCTCCGAGGCAAACCTTATCTAACGAGCAGTACTTC.

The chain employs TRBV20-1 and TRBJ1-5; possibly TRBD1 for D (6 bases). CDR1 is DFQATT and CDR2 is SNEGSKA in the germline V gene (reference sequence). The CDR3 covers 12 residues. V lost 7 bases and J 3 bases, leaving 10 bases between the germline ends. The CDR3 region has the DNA TGCAGTGGTGGACAGAACAATCAGCCCCAGCATTTT. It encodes CSGGQNNQPQHF.

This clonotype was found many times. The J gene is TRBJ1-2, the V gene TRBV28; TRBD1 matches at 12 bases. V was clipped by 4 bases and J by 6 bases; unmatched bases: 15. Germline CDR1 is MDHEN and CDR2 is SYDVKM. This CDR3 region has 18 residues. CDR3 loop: CASSSPGTGGARFDGYTF. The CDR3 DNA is TGTGCCAGCAGTTCACCCGGGACAGGGGGCGCCCGTTTCGATGGCTACACCTTC.

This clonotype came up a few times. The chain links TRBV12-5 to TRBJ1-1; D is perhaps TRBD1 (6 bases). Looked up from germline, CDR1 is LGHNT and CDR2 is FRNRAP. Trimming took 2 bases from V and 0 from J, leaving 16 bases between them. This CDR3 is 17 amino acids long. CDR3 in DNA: TGTGCTAGTGGTTTGACGGGCAGGGGCTACTTGAACACTGAAGCTTTCTTT. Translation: CASGLTGRGYLNTEAFF.

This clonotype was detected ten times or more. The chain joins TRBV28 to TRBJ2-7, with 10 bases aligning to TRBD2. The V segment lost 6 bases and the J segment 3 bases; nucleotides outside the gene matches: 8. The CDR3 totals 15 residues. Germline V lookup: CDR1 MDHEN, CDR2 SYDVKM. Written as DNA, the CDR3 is TGTGCCAGCAGATCAAGCGGGAGGGCCCTCTACGAGCAGTACTTC. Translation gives CASRSSGRALYEQYF.

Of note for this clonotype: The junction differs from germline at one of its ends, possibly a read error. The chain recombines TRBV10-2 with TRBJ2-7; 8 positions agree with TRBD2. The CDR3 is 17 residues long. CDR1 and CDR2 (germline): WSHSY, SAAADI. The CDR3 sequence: CASSRIGSGTVSYEQCF. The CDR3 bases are TGCGCCAGCAGTAGAATTGGTAGCGGGACGGTATCCTACGAGCAGTGCTTC.

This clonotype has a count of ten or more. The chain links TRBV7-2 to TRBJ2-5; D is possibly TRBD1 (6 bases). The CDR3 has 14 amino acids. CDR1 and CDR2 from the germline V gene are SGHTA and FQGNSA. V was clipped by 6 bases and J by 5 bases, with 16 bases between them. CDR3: CASSKTGTQETQYF. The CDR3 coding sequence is TGTGCCAGCAGTAAAACAGGGACCCAGGAGACCCAGTACTTC.

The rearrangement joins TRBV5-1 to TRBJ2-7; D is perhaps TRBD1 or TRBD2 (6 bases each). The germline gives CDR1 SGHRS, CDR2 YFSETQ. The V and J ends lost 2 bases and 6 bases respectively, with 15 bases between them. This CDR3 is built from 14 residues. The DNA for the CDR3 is TGCGCCAGCAGCTTTGGAGGGGGAGTTGTCGAGCAGTACTTC. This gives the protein CASSFGGGVVEQYF.

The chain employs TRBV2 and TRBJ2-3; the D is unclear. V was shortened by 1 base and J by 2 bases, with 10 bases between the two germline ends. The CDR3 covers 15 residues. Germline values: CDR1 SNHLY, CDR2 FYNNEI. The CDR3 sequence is CASSEGLDLTDTQYF. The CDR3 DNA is TGTGCCAGCAGTGAAGGCCTAGACCTCACAGATACGCAGTATTTT.

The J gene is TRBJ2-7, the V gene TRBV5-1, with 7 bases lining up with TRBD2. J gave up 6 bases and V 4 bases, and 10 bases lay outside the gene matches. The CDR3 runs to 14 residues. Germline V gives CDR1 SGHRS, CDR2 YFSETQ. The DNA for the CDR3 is TGCGCCAGCAGCACAGGACTAGGGGCGGGCGAGCAGTACTTC. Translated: CASSTGLGAGEQYF. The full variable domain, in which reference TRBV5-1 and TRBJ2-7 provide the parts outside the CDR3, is KAGVTQTPRYLIKTRGQQVTLSCSPISGHRSVSWYQQTPGQGLQFLFEYFSETQRNKGNFPGRFSGRQFSNSRSEMNVSTLELGDSALYLCASSTGLGAGEQYFGPGTRLTVT.

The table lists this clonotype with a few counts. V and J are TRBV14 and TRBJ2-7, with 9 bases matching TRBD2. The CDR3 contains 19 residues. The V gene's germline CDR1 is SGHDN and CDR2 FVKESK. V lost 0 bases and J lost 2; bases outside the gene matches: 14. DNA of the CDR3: TGTGCCAGCAGCCAAGATATCTTGGGGACAGCGGGAGGCGCCTACGAGCAGTACTTC. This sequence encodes CASSQDILGTAGGAYEQYF. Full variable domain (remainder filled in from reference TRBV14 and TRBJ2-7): EAGVTQFPSHSVIEKGQTVTLRCDPISGHDNLYWYRRVMGKEIKFLLHFVKESKQDESGMPNNRFLAERTGGTYSTLKVQPAELEDSGVYFCASSQDILGTAGGAYEQYFGPGTRLTVT.

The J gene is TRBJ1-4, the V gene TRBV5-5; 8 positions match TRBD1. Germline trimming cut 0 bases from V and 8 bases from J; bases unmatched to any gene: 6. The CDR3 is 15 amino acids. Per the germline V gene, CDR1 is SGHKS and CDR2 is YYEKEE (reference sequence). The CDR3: CASSLAGTGGEKLFF. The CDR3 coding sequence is TGTGCCAGCAGCTTGGCCGGGACAGGCGGCGAAAAACTGTTTTTT.